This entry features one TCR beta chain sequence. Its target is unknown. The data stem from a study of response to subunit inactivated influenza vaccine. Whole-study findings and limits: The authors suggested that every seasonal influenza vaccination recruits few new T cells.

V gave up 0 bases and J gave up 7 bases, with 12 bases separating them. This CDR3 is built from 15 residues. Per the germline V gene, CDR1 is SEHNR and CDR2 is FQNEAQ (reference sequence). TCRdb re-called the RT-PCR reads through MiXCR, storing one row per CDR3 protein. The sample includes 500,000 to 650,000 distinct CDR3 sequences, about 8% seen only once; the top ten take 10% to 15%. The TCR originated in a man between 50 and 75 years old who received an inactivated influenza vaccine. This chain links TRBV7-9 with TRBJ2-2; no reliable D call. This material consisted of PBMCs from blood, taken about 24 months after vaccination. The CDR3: CASSLASLGIGELFF. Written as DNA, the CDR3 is TGTGCCAGCAGCTTAGCCTCGCTGGGGATCGGGGAGCTGTTTTTT.